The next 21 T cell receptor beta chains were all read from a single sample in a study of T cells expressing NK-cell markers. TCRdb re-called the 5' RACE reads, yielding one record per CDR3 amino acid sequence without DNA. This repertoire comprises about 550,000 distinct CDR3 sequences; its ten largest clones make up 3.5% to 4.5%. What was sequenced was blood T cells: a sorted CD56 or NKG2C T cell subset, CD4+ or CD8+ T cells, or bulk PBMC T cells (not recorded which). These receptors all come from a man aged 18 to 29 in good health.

The chain's CDR3 is CASSERTGGEKLFF. V usage is TRBV5-1 and J usage is TRBJ1-4; TCRdb designates TRBD1, a call that cannot be tested without DNA. From germline, CDR1 is SGHRS and CDR2 YFSETQ. This CDR3 is 14 amino acids long.

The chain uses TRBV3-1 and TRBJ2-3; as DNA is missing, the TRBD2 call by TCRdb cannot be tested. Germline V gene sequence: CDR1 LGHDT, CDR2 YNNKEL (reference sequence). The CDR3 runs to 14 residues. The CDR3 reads CASDSGSTRNTQYF.

CDR3 amino acids: CASSLSGSGNTIYF. The rearrangement links TRBV12-3 or TRBV12-4 to TRBJ1-3. The CDR3 sequence is 14 residues long.

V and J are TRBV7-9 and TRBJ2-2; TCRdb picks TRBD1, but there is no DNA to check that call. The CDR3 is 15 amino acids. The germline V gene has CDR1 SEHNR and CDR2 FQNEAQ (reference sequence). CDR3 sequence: CASSFRDTRTGELFF.

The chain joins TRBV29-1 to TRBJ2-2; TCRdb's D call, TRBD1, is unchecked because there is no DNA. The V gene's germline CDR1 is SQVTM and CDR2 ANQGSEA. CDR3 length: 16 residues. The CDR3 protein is CSVRGPGGEDTGELFF.

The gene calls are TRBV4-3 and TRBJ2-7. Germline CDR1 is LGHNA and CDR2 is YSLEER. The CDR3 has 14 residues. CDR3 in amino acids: CASSQDPVSYEQYF.

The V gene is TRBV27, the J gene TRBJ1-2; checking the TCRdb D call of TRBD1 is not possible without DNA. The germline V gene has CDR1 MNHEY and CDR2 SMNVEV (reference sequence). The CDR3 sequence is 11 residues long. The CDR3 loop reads CASGGGHGYTF.

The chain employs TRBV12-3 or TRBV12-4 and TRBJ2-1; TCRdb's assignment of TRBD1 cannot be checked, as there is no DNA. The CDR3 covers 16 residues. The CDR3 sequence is CASRKSGGGTYNEQFF.

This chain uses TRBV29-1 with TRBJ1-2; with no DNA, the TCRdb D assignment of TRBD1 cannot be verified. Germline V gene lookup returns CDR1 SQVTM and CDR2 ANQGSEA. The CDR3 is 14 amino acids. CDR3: CSVAMDRLSYGYTF.

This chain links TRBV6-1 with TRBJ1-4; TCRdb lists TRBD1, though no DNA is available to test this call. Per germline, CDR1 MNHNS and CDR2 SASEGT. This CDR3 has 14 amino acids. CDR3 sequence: CASSPQGGREKLFF.

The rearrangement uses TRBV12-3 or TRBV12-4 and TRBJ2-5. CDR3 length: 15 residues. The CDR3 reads CASSLASGDQETQYF.

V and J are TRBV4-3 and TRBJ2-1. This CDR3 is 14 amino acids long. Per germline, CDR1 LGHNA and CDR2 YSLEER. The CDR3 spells CASSQGFTSDEQFF.

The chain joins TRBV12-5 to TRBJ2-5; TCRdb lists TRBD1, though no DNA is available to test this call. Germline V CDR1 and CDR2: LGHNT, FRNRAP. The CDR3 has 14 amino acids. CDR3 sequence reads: CASRESRGTETQYF.

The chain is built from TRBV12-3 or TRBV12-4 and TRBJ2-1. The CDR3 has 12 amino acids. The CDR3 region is CASSFSFVRQFF.

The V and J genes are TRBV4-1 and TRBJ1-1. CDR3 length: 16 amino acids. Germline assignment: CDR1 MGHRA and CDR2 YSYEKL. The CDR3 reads CASSQVLGGGNTEAFF.

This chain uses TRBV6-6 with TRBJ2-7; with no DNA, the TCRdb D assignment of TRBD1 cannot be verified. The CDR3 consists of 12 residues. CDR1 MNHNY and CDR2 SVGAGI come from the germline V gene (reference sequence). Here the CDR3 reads CASSSASGEQYF.

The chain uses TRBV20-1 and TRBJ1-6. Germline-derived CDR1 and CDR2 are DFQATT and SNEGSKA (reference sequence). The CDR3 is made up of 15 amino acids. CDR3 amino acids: CSARRSATNNSPLHF.

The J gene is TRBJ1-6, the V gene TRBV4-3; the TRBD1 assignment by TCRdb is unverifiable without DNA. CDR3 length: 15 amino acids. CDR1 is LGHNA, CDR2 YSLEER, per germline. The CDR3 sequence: CASSHKGASDSPLHF.

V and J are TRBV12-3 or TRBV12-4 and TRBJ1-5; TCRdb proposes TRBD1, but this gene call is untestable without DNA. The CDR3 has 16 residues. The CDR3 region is CASSTTGGISNQPQHF.

The CDR3 spells CSDATSGRESYNEQFF. The chain carries TRBV29-1 and TRBJ2-1; TCRdb designates TRBD2, a call that cannot be tested without DNA. This CDR3 comprises 16 residues. The germline V gene has CDR1 SQVTM and CDR2 ANQGSEA.

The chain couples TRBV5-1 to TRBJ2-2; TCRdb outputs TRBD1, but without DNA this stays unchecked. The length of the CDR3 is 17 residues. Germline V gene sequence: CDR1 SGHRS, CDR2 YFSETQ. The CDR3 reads CASSPLTGQGGTGELFF.